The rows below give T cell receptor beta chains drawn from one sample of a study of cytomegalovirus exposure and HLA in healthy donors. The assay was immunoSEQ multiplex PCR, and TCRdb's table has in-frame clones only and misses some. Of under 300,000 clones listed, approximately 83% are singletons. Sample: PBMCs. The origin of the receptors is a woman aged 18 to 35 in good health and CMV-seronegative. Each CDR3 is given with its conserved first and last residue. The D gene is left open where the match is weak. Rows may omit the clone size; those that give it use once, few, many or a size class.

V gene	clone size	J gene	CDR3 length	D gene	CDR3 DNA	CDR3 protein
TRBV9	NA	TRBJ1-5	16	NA	TGTGCCAGCAGTATAACAGGGTACGATGGCAATCAGCCCCAGCATTTT	CASSITGYDGNQPQHF
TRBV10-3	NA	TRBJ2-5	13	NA	TGTGCCATCAGTGAGTCGAGGCGAGAGACCCAGTACTTC	CAISESRRETQYF
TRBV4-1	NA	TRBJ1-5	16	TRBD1	TGCGCCAGCAGCCAACCTTGGACAGGGAGAAGTCAGCCCCAGCATTTT	CASSQPWTGRSQPQHF
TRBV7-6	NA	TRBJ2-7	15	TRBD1	TGTGCCAGCAGCTTAGTAGTAACAGGGGTCCACGAGCAGTACTTC	CASSLVVTGVHEQYF
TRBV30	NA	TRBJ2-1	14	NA	TGTGCCTGGAAACGGGTAGACTTATACAATGAGCAGTTCTTC	CAWKRVDLYNEQFF
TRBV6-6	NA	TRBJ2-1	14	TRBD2	TGTGCCAGCCTACTAGCGGGAGAATACAATGAGCAGTTCTTC	CASLLAGEYNEQFF
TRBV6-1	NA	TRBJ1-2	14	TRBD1	TGTGCCAGCAGTCCCGGGACAGAGAACTATGGCTACACCTTC	CASSPGTENYGYTF
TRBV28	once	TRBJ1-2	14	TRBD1	TGTGCCAGCAGTTTAGGGGACAGGGGGTATGGCTACACCTTC	CASSLGDRGYGYTF
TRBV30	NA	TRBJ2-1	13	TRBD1	TGTGCCGGCAACCGGGACAGCTACAATGAGCAGTTCTTC	CAGNRDSYNEQFF
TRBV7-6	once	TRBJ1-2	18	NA	TGTGCCAGCAGCCAACCTGTGAGTGGCGTCCTAGCTAACTATGGCTACACCTTC	CASSQPVSGVLANYGYTF
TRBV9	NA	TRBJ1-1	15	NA	TGTGCCAGCAGCGGCGGCTTAAACAAGGTCGCTGAAGCTTTCTTT	CASSGGLNKVAEAFF
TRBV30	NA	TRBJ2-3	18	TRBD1	TGTGCCTGGAGGCCCCTACCGGGACAGCCACCCACTAAAGATACGCAGTATTTT	CAWRPLPGQPPTKDTQYF
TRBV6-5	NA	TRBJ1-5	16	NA	TGTGCCAGCAGTTACGGTCCGGGAGTGGGCAATCAGCCCCAGCATTTT	CASSYGPGVGNQPQHF
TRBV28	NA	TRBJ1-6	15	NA	TGTGCCAGCAGCCTCACCGCAGCCTATAATTCACCCCTCCACTTT	CASSLTAAYNSPLHF
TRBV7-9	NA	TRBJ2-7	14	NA	TGTGCCAGCAGTCGGTCAGGGAGGTCCTACGAGCAGTACTTC	CASSRSGRSYEQYF
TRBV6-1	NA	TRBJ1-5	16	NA	TGTGCCAGCAGTGACCAGGCCCCAGGGGGCAATCAGCCCCAGCATTTT	CASSDQAPGGNQPQHF
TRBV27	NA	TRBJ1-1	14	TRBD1	TGTGCCAGCGTTAACAGGGGGCACGGCACTGAAGCTTTCTTT	CASVNRGHGTEAFF
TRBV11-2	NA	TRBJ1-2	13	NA	TGTGCCAGCAGCCTTTCGGTTAACTATGGCTACACCTTC	CASSLSVNYGYTF
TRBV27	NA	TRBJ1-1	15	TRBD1	TGTGCCAGCAGTTTATCGACAGGGGGCTCCGTTGGAGCTTTCTTT	CASSLSTGGSVGAFF
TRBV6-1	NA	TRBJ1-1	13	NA	TGTGCCAGCAGCCCCTGGGGGGTCACTGAAGCTTTCTTT	CASSPWGVTEAFF
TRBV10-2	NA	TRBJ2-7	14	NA	TGCGCCAGCAGTTGGTTGGGGGCGTCCTACGAGCAGTACTTC	CASSWLGASYEQYF
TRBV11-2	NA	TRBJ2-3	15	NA	TGTGCCAGCAGCTTAGCGCTAGCTAGCACAGATACGCAGTATTTT	CASSLALASTDTQYF
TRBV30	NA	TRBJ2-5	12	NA	TGTGCCTGGAGGTCTCCGCAAGAGACCCAGTACTTC	CAWRSPQETQYF
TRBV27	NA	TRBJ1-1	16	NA	TGTGCCAGCAGTTTATTAGGGACACCCTCCGGCACTGAAGCTTTCTTT	CASSLLGTPSGTEAFF
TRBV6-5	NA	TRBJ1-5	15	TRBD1	TGTGCCAGCAGTCCCGGGACAGGGGGGGGACAGCCCCAGCATTTT	CASSPGTGGGQPQHF
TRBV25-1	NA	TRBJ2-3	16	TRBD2	TGTGCCAGCAGTGATCAAGCGGGAGGAGCCACAGATACGCAGTATTTT	CASSDQAGGATDTQYF
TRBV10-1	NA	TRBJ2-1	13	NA	TGCGCCAGCGTAGGCAGGGGTGGCAATGAGCAGTTCTTC	CASVGRGGNEQFF
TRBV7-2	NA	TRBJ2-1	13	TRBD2	TGTGCCACTACTAGCGGGTACTACAATGAGCAGTTCTTC	CATTSGYYNEQFF